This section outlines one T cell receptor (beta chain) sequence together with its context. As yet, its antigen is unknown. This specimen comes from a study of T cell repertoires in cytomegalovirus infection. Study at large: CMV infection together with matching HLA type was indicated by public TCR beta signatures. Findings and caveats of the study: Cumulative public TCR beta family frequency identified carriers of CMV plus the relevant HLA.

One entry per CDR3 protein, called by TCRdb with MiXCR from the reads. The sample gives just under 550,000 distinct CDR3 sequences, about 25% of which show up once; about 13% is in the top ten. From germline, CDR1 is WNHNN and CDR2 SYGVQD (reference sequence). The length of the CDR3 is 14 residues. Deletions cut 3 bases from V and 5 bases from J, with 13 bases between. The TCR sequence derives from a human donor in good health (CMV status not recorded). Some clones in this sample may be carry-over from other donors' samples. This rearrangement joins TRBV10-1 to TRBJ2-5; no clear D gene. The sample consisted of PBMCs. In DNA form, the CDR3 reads TGCGCCAGCAGTGAACCAAAACTGGGGGAGACCCAGTACTTC. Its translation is CASSEPKLGETQYF.